These 27 T cell receptor beta chains share one sample of origin, sequenced in a study of blood T cells in healthy people across ages. The authors ran a second PCR of about 6 to 11 cycles using a sample-barcoded 5' primer and a J-beta primer mix. TCRdb passed the 5' RACE reads through MiXCR, listing each CDR3 protein once. The sample includes roughly 900,000 distinct CDR3 sequences, 29% seen only once; the top ten take approximately 15%. What was sequenced was blood. These receptor sequences come from an elderly woman in good health.

With respect to this clonotype: An end of the junction differs from the germline gene, which may be a read error. J is TRBJ2-7 and V is TRBV5-1, with D perhaps TRBD2 (6 bases). Germline V gene sequence: CDR1 SGHRS, CDR2 YFSETQ. The length of the CDR3 is 16 residues. CDR3 coding DNA: TGCGTCAGCAGCTTGGATGGTAGCGGAAGCTCCTACGAGCAGTACTTC. It encodes CVSSLDGSGSSYEQYF.

The chain carries TRBV4-3 and TRBJ2-2; a possible D gene is TRBD1 (6 bases). Looked up from germline, CDR1 is LGHNA and CDR2 is YSLEER. The CDR3 contains 18 residues. V lost 4 bases and J lost 2, with 20 bases in between. Here the CDR3 DNA reads TGCGCCAGCAGCCCCTTGGACAGTCTTGGGGGCAACACCGGGGAGCTGTTTTTT. Translating it yields CASSPLDSLGGNTGELFF.

The V gene is TRBV20-1, the J gene TRBJ1-1; 9 bases are a match to TRBD1. CDR3 length: 13 amino acids. V shed 7 bases and J 2 bases; nucleotides not matched to a gene: 5. The germline V gene encodes CDR1 DFQATT and CDR2 SNEGSKA (reference sequence). The CDR3 DNA follows: TGCAGTGTTCAACAGGGGGCCAACACTGAAGCTTTCTTT. Protein: CSVQQGANTEAFF.

This clonotype was seen more than once but under ten times. The chain is built from TRBV20-1 and TRBJ1-2; a possible D gene is TRBD1 (5 bases). The germline V gene encodes CDR1 DFQATT and CDR2 SNEGSKA (reference sequence). This CDR3 spans 13 amino acids. Trimming removed 5 bases at V and 8 bases at J, with 18 bases between. In DNA form, the CDR3 reads TGCAGTGCTGACTGGCGGATTGAGGGGGGCTACACCTTC. Its protein product is CSADWRIEGGYTF.

This clonotype has a count of ten or more. The chain recombines TRBV29-1 with TRBJ2-7; either TRBD1 or TRBD2 may fit D (5 bases each). The germline V and J ends were trimmed by 4 bases and 3 bases, with 10 bases remaining between them. CDR1 and CDR2 (germline): SQVTM, ANQGSEA. CDR3 length: 12 residues. The CDR3 protein is CSVGPGLYEQYF. The CDR3 nucleotides are TGCAGCGTTGGTCCGGGGCTCTACGAGCAGTACTTC.

The rearrangement uses TRBV12-3 or TRBV12-4 and TRBJ1-1; the match to TRBD1 covers 7 bases. The CDR3 contains 15 residues. V shed 7 bases and J 2 bases; nucleotides not matched to a gene: 10. The CDR3 loop reads CASNPGQILNTEAFF. CDR3 nucleotides: TGTGCCAGCAATCCGGGACAGATACTTAACACTGAAGCTTTCTTT.

This clonotype was counted ten times or more. The chain couples TRBV20-1 to TRBJ1-5; D is undetermined. Trimming removed 0 bases at V and 0 bases at J, with 6 bases between. CDR3 size: 14 residues. Germline assignment: CDR1 DFQATT and CDR2 SNEGSKA (reference sequence). The CDR3 loop reads CSARETLSNQPQHF. CDR3 coding DNA: TGCAGTGCTAGAGAAACCCTTAGCAATCAGCCCCAGCATTTT.

This clonotype was seen a handful of times. Being one base from a much bigger clone, this may be a read error. This chain connects TRBV7-7 to TRBJ2-1; D might be TRBD1 or TRBD2, each matching 6 bases. The CDR3 consists of 15 residues. Germline V lookup: CDR1 SSHAT, CDR2 FNYEAQ (reference sequence). The CDR3 DNA reads TGTGCTAGCAGCCGCCTCACGGGGGCTGGCAATGAGCAGTTCTTC. Encoded protein: CASSRLTGAGNEQFF.

In this sample, this clonotype turned up many times. The genes are TRBV7-2 and TRBJ2-5; maybe TRBD1 (6 bases). This CDR3 comprises 16 residues. Germline V CDR1 and CDR2: SGHTA, FQGNSA. Trimming removed 1 base at V and 5 bases at J, with 17 bases between. The CDR3 reads CASSLVGTKGQETQYF. The CDR3 DNA sequence: TGTGCCAGCAGCTTAGTGGGGACAAAGGGGCAGGAGACCCAGTACTTC.

Turning to this clonotype: With a much larger clone just one base away, this may be a read error. This rearrangement joins TRBV20-1 to TRBJ2-5, with 14 bases lining up with TRBD2. There are 15 residues in the CDR3. V gave up 3 bases and J gave up 11 bases; unmatched junction bases: 11. Germline V gene data show CDR1 as DFQATT and CDR2 as SNEGSKA (reference sequence). The CDR3 loop reads CSASPTSGGDNEQYF. The CDR3 coding sequence is TGCAGTGCTAGTCCGACTAGCGGGGGGGACAATGAGCAGTACTTC.

This clonotype was observed a few times. A clone one base away is much larger, so this may be a read error. This chain joins TRBV6-6 and TRBJ2-1; 7 bases align to TRBD1. The DNA end favors TRBJ2-7, so the J call may be wrong. The germline CDR1 and CDR2 sequences are MNHNY and SVGAGI (reference sequence). CDR3 length equals 13 residues. This chain's CDR3 is CASTRQGSNEQYF. CDR3 DNA: TGTGCCAGCACTCGACAGGGTTCCAATGAGCAGTACTTC.

The table lists this clonotype with many counts. This rearrangement joins TRBV5-6 to TRBJ2-3; the match to TRBD2 covers 8 bases. Germline V lookup: CDR1 SGHDT, CDR2 YYEEEE. Trimming cost V 3 bases and J 6 bases; bases outside gene matches: 9. The CDR3 totals 15 residues. In DNA, the CDR3 is TGTGCCAGCAGCTCCCCGGGACTAGAGTCGGATACGCAGTATTTT. It encodes CASSSPGLESDTQYF.

In this sample, this clonotype turned up a few times. The rearrangement joins TRBV6-6 to TRBJ1-4; tentatively, D is TRBD1 (6 bases). This CDR3 comprises 15 residues. The ends were cut back, 10 bases at V and 6 bases at J, with 21 bases in the middle. CDR1 is MNHNY, CDR2 SVGAGI, per germline (reference sequence). The CDR3 region has the DNA TGTGCCACCAAACAGGGAAGGCTCGCTGATGAAAAACTGTTTTTT. This translates into CATKQGRLADEKLFF.

About this clonotype: With a much larger clone just one base away, this may be a read error. The genes are TRBV12-3 or TRBV12-4 and TRBJ2-3; the D gene is possibly TRBD1 (5 bases). The CDR3 contains 14 residues. Trimming cost V 6 bases and J 10 bases, with 20 bases left between them. This CDR3 is CASSSGTKGYAQYF. DNA for the CDR3: TGTGCCAGCAGCTCCGGTACAAAGGGGTATGCGCAGTATTTT.

At least ten counts were recorded for this clonotype. Given a much more abundant clone one base away, this may be a read error. The gene calls are TRBV2 and TRBJ2-7; the D gene is possibly TRBD2 (6 bases). This CDR3 is 13 amino acids long. Germline V gives CDR1 SNHLY, CDR2 FYNNEI. V dropped 4 bases and J dropped 7 bases, with 14 bases sitting between them. CDR3 sequence: CASSVGGNNEQYF. The CDR3, as DNA: TGTGCCAGCAGTGTGGGGGGAAACAATGAGCAGTACTTC. Full variable domain (outside the CDR3, taken from reference TRBV2 and TRBJ2-7): EPEVTQTPSHQVTQMGQEVILRCVPISNHLYFYWYRQILGQKVEFLVSFYNNEISEKSEIFDDQFSVERPDGSNFTLKIRSTKLEDSAMYFCASSVGGNNEQYFGPGTRLTVT.

The rearrangement links TRBV10-2 to TRBJ1-2; the match to TRBD1 covers 8 bases. Losses at the gene ends were 6 bases for V and 3 bases for J; bases not matched to a gene: 9. The CDR3 has 15 amino acids. Germline lookup yields CDR1 WSHSY and CDR2 SAAADI. For the CDR3, the DNA is TGCGCCAGCAGGGGCCTCCGGACAGGGCACTATGGCTACACCTTC. Translated: CASRGLRTGHYGYTF.

As DNA, the CDR3 is TGTGCCAGCAGTTACTCGCTAGGCACCTACAATGAGCAGTTCTTC. It is translated as CASSYSLGTYNEQFF. The gene calls are TRBV6-5 and TRBJ2-1; unclear D gene. V was pared by 0 bases and J by 2 bases, with 8 bases between. CDR1 MNHEY and CDR2 SVGAGI come from the germline V gene. This CDR3 region has 15 residues.

Notes on this clonotype: This may come from a read error, since a much larger clone is one base off. The V and J genes are TRBV7-2 and TRBJ2-4; 8 nucleotides match TRBD1. The CDR3 has 12 amino acids. Germline V gene lookup returns CDR1 SGHTA and CDR2 FQGNSA. V was clipped by 5 bases and J by 15 bases; unmatched bases: 9. The CDR3 region is CASSPSWTGWYF. The CDR3 coding sequence is TGTGCCAGCAGCCCATCCTGGACAGGGTGGTACTTC. Looking up the rest from reference TRBV7-2 and TRBJ2-4 gives the full variable domain: GAGVSQSPSNKVTEKGKDVELRCDPISGHTALYWYRQSLGQGLEFLIYFQGNSAPDKSGLPSDRFSAERTGGSVSTLTIQRTQQEDSAVYLCASSPSWTGWYFGAGTRLSVL.

This clonotype came up a few times. This chain connects TRBV19 to TRBJ2-5, with 7 positions matching TRBD2. V shed 7 bases and J 4 bases; nucleotides not matched to a gene: 3. Germline V lookup: CDR1 LNHDA, CDR2 SQIVND (reference sequence). The CDR3 consists of 12 residues. CDR3 in amino acids: CASTGRGETQYF. For the CDR3, the DNA is TGTGCCAGTACGGGGAGGGGAGAGACCCAGTACTTC.

V gene TRBV20-1 combines with J gene TRBJ1-6; D is unclear. The V end lost 1 base, the J end lost 7 bases, and 11 bases lay between the germline ends. CDR1 and CDR2 (germline): DFQATT, SNEGSKA (reference sequence). The CDR3 extends over 14 amino acids. The CDR3 spells CSARAVGYNSPLHF. Here the CDR3 DNA reads TGCAGTGCTAGAGCCGTGGGTTACAATTCACCCCTCCACTTT.

This clonotype was recorded at least ten times. The J gene is TRBJ1-5, the V gene TRBV12-3 or TRBV12-4, with D possibly matching TRBD1 (5 bases). The V end was cut by 8 bases, the J end by 3 bases, with 14 bases between. This CDR3 spans 14 amino acids. CDR3 sequence (DNA): TGTGCCAGCCGCGCAAGGGGAGACAATCAGCCCCAGCATTTT. Protein sequence: CASRARGDNQPQHF.

In regard to this clonotype: A read error may be the cause here, since a much bigger clone is one base away. The chain couples TRBV5-1 to TRBJ2-1; maybe TRBD1 (5 bases). The DNA matches TRBJ2-7 better at its end, which makes the J call doubtful. Germline CDR1 is SGHRS and CDR2 is YFSETQ. The length of the CDR3 is 14 residues. In DNA form, the CDR3 reads TGCGCCAGCAGCTTGGTTACAGGATACAATGAGCAGTACTTC. Amino acids: CASSLVTGYNEQYF.

The chain recombines TRBV29-1 with TRBJ2-3, with unresolved D. CDR1 SQVTM and CDR2 ANQGSEA come from the germline V gene. The CDR3 is 10 residues long. The V end was cut by 4 bases, the J end by 5 bases, with 4 bases between. Written as DNA, the CDR3 is TGCAGCGTTGTACGAGATACGCAGTATTTT. Residues: CSVVRDTQYF.

This clonotype was seen more than once but under ten times. The chain is built from TRBV20-1 and TRBJ1-1, with D possibly matching TRBD1 (6 bases). The CDR3 loop spans 15 amino acids. The germline CDR1 and CDR2 sequences are DFQATT and SNEGSKA (reference sequence). Trimming left V 3 bases short and J 0 bases short, with 14 bases between. The CDR3 DNA reads TGCAGTGCTAGTAGAGGGGGGGCCATGAACACTGAAGCTTTCTTT. Residues: CSASRGGAMNTEAFF.

Ten or more counts support this clonotype. The V call is TRBV20-1, the J call TRBJ1-4, with D uncertain. V was trimmed by 1 base and J by 1 base, leaving 7 bases between them. Germline V gene data show CDR1 as DFQATT and CDR2 as SNEGSKA (reference sequence). The CDR3 is 14 residues long. The chain's CDR3 is CSARVGRTNEKLFF. The DNA of the CDR3 is TGCAGTGCTAGAGTCGGCAGAACTAATGAAAAACTGTTTTTT.

V and J are TRBV4-2 and TRBJ1-2, with D unresolved. This CDR3 contains 13 residues. Germline V gene data show CDR1 as LGHNA and CDR2 as YNFKEQ. Trimming pared 1 base from V and 8 bases from J, leaving 11 bases between. CDR3 coding DNA: TGTGCCAGCAGCCAAGCCACCCTGGAGGGCTACACCTTC. Amino acid sequence: CASSQATLEGYTF.

The chain combines TRBV2 with TRBJ2-1; 7 bases align to TRBD1. The CDR3 runs 11 residues. Unmatched junction bases numbered 7, after V lost 5 bases and J lost 15 bases. CDR1 is SNHLY, CDR2 FYNNEI, per germline. DNA for the CDR3: TGTGCCAGCAGTTATCGGGACAGCTCGTTCTTC. This encodes CASSYRDSSFF.